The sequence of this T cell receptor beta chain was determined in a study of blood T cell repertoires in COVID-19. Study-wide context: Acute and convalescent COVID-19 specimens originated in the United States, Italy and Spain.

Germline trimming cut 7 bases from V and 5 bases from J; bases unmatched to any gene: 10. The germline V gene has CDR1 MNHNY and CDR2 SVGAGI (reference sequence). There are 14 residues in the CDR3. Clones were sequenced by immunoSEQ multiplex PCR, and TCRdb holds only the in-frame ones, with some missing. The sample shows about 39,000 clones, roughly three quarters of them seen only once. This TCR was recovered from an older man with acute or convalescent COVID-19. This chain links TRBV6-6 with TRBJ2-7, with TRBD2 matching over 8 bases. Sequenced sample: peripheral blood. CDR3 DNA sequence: TGTGCCAGCACCTCGGGGGGGGGAGTCCACGAGCAGTACTTC. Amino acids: CASTSGGGVHEQYF.